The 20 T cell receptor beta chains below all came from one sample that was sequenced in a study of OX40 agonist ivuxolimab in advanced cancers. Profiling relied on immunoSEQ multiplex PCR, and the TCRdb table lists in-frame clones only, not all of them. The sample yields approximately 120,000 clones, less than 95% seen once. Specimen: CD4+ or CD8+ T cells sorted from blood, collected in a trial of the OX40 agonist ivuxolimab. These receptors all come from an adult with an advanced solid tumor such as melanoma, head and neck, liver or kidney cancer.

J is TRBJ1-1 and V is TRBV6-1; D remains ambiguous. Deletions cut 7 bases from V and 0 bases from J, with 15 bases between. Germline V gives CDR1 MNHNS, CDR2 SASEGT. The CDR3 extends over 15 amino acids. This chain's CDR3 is CASTANGAMNTEAFF. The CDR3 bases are TGTGCCAGCACCGCGAATGGAGCCATGAACACTGAAGCTTTCTTT.

For the CDR3, the DNA is TGTGCCAGCAGCCCAGGGGGTGGAAACACCATATATTTT. Translating gives CASSPGGGNTIYF. The chain links TRBV6-5 to TRBJ1-3; 7 positions agree with TRBD1. The CDR3 has 13 amino acids. CDR1 MNHEY and CDR2 SVGAGI come from the germline V gene. The V segment lost 6 bases and the J segment 3 bases; nucleotides outside the gene matches: 2.

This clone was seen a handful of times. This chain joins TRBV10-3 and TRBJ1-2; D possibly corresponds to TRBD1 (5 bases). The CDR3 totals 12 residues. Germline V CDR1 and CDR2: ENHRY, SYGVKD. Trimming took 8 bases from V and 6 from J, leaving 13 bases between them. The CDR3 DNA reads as TGTGCCATCGAAGGGGACGGGGATGGCTACACCTTC. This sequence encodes CAIEGDGDGYTF.

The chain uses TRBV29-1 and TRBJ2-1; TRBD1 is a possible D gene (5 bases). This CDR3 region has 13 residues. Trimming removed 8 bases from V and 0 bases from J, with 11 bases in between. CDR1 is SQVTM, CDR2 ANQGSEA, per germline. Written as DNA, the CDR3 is TGCAGCTCTTCAGGGATCTCCTACAATGAGCAGTTCTTC. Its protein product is CSSSGISYNEQFF.

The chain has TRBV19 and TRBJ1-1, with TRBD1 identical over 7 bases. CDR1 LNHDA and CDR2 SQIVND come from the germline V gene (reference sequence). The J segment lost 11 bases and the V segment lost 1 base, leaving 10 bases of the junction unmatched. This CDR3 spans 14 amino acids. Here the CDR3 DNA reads TGTGCCAGTAGTATAGGCCCCCCGGGACAGTCTGCTTTCTTT. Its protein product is CASSIGPPGQSAFF.

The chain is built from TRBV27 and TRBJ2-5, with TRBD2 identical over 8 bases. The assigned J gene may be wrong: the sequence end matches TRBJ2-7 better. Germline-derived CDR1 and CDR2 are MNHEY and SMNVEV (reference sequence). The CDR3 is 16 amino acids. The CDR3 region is CASSFLSSGGSYEQYF. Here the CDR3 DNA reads TGTGCCAGCAGTTTCCTTTCCTCGGGGGGGTCCTACGAGCAGTACTTC.

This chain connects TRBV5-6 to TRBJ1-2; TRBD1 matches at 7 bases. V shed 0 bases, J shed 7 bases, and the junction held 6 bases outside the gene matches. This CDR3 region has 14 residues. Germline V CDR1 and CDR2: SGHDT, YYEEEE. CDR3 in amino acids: CASSLGPRGGGYTF. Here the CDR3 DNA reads TGTGCCAGCAGCTTGGGACCCAGGGGGGGTGGCTACACCTTC.

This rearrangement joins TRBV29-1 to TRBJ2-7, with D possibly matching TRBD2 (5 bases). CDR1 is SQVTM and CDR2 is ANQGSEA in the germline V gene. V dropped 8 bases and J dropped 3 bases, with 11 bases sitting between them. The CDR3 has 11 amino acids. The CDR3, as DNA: TGCAGCATGGAGGTGGGCTACGAGCAGTACTTC. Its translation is CSMEVGYEQYF.

CDR3 nucleotide sequence: TGTGCCAGTAGTCCGGGGGGGACTAGTACCGCCTACGAGCAGTACTTC. This translates into CASSPGGTSTAYEQYF. The chain couples TRBV19 to TRBJ2-7, with TRBD2 identical over 8 bases. Germline V gives CDR1 LNHDA, CDR2 SQIVND (reference sequence). J was trimmed by 2 bases and V by 5 bases; bases with no gene match: 11. There are 16 residues in the CDR3.

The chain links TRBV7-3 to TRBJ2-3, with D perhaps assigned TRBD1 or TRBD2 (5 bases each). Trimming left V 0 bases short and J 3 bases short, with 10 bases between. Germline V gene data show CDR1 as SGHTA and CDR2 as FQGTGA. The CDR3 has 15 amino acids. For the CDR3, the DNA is TGTGCCAGCAGCTTAACCGGGGCGCGGACAGATACGCAGTATTTT. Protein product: CASSLTGARTDTQYF.

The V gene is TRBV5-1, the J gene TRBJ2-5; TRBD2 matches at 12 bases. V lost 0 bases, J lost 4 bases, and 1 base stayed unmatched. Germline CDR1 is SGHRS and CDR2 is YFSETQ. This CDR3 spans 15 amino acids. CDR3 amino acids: CASSLVLAGGETQYF. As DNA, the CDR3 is TGCGCCAGCAGCTTGGTACTAGCGGGAGGAGAGACCCAGTACTTC.

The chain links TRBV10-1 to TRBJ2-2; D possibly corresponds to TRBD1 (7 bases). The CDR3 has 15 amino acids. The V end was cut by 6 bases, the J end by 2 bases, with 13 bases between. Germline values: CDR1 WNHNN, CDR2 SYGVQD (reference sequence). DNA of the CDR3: TGCGCCAGCAGCCGCGGGACAGCCAACACCGGGGAGCTGTTTTTT. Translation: CASSRGTANTGELFF.

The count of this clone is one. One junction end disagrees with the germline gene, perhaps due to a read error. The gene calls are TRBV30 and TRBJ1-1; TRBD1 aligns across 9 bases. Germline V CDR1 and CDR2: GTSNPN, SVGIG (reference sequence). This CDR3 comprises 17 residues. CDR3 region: CAWSLHPGQGVIRVELF. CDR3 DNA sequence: TGTGCCTGGAGTCTCCATCCGGGACAGGGTGTTATTAGGGTAGAGTTATTC.

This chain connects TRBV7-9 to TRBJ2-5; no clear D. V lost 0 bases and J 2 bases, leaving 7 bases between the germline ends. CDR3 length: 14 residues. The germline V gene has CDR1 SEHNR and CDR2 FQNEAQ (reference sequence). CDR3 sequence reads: CASSLATKQETQYF. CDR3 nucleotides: TGTGCCAGCAGCTTAGCTACAAAACAAGAGACCCAGTACTTC.

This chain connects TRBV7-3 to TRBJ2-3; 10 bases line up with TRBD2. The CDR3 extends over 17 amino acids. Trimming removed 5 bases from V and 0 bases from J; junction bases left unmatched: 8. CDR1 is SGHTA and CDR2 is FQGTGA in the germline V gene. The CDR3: CASSPHRTSGSTDTQYF. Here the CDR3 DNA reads TGTGCCAGCAGCCCTCACCGGACTAGCGGAAGCACAGATACGCAGTATTTT.

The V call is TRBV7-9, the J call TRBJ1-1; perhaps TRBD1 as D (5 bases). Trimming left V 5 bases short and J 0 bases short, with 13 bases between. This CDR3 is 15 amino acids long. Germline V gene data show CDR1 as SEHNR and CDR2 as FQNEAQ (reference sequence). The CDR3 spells CASSPSGGMNTEAFF. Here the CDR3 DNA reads TGTGCCAGCAGCCCCAGTGGGGGGATGAACACTGAAGCTTTCTTT.

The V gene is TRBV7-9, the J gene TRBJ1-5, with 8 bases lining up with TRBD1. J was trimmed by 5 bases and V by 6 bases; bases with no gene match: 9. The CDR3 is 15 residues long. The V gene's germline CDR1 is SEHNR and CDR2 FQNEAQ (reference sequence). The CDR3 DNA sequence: TGTGCCAGCAGTAGCAAGGGGACAGGCGATCAGCCCCAGCATTTT. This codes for CASSSKGTGDQPQHF.

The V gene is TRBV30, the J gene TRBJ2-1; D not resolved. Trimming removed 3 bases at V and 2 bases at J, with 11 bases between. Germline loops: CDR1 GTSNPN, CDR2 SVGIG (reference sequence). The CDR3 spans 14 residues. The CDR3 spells CAWRPGQPYNEQFF. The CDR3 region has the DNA TGTGCCTGGAGACCAGGTCAGCCCTACAATGAGCAGTTCTTC.

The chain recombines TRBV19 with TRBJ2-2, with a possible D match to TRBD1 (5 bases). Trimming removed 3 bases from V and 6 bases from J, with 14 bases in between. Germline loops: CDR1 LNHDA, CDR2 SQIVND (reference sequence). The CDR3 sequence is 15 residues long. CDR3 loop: CASSISGLVAGELFF. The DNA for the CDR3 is TGTGCCAGTAGTATTTCAGGGTTGGTGGCCGGGGAGCTGTTTTTT.

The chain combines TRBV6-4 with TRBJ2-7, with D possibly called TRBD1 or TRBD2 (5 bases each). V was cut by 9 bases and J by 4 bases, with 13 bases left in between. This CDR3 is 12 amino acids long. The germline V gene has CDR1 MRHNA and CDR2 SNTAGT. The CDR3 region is CASIPGAYEQYF. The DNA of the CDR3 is TGTGCCAGTATCCCCGGGGCTTACGAGCAGTACTTC.